The sequence of this TCR beta chain was determined in a study of identical twins. Broader study findings: Low generation-probability sequences were in excess among twin-shared out-of-frame alpha sequences. With beta out-of-frame sequences, excess sharing by twins was weaker. Zero-insertion analyses might be partly confounded by invariant T cells like MAIT and iNKT.

Concerning this clonotype: What it binds is unknown.

V gave up 5 bases and J gave up 8 bases; unmatched junction bases: 5. The germline CDR1 and CDR2 sequences are LNHNV and YYDKDF (reference sequence). The CDR3 covers 14 residues. Template switching created a universal primer site, and the cDNA included unique molecular identifiers. From the 5' RACE reads, TCRdb called clonotypes with MiXCR, one entry per CDR3 protein. Found here are 570,000 or so distinct CDR3 sequences, 9.6% of them singletons; the top ten hold 2.5% to 3.5%. Another study also made use of these data, one on yellow fever vaccine responses in identical twins.

Sequences were obtained from PBMCs. J is TRBJ1-6 and V is TRBV15; 8 positions agree with TRBD1. This clonotype was obtained from a woman under 30 in good health. DNA of the CDR3: TGTGCCACCAGCTCAGACAGGGGATATTCACCCCTCCACTTT. It specifies CATSSDRGYSPLHF.